The sequence of this T cell receptor (beta chain) was determined in a study of blood T cells in healthy people across ages. Sample-barcoded 5' priming and a J-beta primer mix drove a second PCR of about 7 to 12 cycles. With 12 random nucleotides, a template-switch adaptor tagged each individual cDNA molecule. TCRdb passed the 5' RACE reads through MiXCR, listing each CDR3 protein once. The sample shows about 1.7 million distinct CDR3 sequences, 28% of them seen only once. CDR3 length: 13 amino acids. V shed 5 bases and J shed 5 bases, with 13 bases lying between them. Germline CDR1 SGHDT, CDR2 YYEEEE.

The receptor comes from a woman younger than 45 in good health. The sequenced sample was blood. V usage is TRBV5-6 and J usage is TRBJ2-5; D gene unclear. The chain's CDR3 is CASSQDFGETQYF. The CDR3, as DNA: TGTGCCAGCAGTCAAGACTTCGGGGAGACCCAGTACTTC.